This T cell receptor beta chain was recorded in a study of T cells in Graves' hyperthyroidism and ophthalmopathy. Findings and caveats of the study: In blood, most of the thyroid clonotypes expanded above 0.001 were also present.

From 10 ml of fresh peripheral blood, PBMCs were isolated. The table lists this clonotype with many counts. Its antigen is still unknown. V lost 8 bases, J lost 5 bases, and 18 bases lay in between. The V gene's germline CDR1 is MNHNS and CDR2 SASEGT. CDR3 length: 14 amino acids. Amplification of TCR beta CDR3 regions used RNA as the template. TCR CDR3 regions were first amplified by RT-PCR with HTBI primers. TCRdb fed the multiplex PCR reads into MiXCR, producing one record per CDR3 protein. The profile shows roughly 300,000 distinct CDR3 sequences, 11% to 15% of them singletons. The rearrangement links TRBV6-1 to TRBJ2-5; D is perhaps TRBD2 (5 bases). The receptor was derived from a woman aged 25 to 45 with Graves' hyperthyroidism. The source material was blood. CDR3 protein: CASREGGVRETQYF. The CDR3 DNA is TGTGCCAGCCGGGAAGGAGGTGTTCGGGAGACCCAGTACTTC.